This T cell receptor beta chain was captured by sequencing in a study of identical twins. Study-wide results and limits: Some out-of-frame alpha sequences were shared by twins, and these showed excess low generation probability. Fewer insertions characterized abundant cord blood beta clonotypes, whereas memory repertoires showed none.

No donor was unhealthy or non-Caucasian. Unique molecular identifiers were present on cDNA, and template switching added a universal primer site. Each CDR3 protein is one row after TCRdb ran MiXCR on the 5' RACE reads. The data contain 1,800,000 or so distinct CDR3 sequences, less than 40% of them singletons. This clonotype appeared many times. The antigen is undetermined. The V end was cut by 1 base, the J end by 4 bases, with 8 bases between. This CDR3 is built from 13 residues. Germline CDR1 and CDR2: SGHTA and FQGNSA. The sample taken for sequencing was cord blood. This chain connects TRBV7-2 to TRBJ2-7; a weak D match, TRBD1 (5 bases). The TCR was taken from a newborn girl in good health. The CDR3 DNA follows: TGTGCCAGCAGCTTAGGGACACCGTACGAGCAGTACTTC. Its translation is CASSLGTPYEQYF.